The rows below give T cell receptor beta chains drawn from one sample of a study of cytomegalovirus exposure and HLA in healthy donors. Generated by immunoSEQ multiplex PCR, the TCRdb table keeps only in-frame clones and is missing some. The data contain roughly 150,000 clones, approximately 78% of them singletons. The sequencing input was PBMCs. These receptors all come from a woman aged 40 to 50 in good health and CMV-seropositive. The CDR3 runs from the conserved cysteine through the conserved F or W. A D gene is named only where the DNA matches it firmly. The size field is filled for only some rows; it gives once, few, many or a size class.

V gene: TRBV11-2
D gene: TRBD1
clone size: -
J gene: TRBJ2-7
CDR3 DNA: TGTGCCAGCGGAAGGACAGGCCGGTCGGGTGAGCAGTACTTC
CDR3 protein: CASGRTGRSGEQYF

V gene: TRBV6-5
D gene: -
clone size: -
J gene: TRBJ1-2
CDR3 DNA: TGTGCCAGCAGTTATACCCCTGGCAGGGGCTATGGCTACACCTTC
CDR3 protein: CASSYTPGRGYGYTF

V gene: TRBV10-2
D gene: TRBD1
clone size: -
J gene: TRBJ2-7
CDR3 DNA: TGCGCCAGCGGACCGACAGGGGTCTACGAGCAGTACTTC
CDR3 protein: CASGPTGVYEQYF

V gene: TRBV10-1
D gene: -
clone size: -
J gene: TRBJ2-2
CDR3 DNA: TGCGCCAGCAGCCTATCCACCGGGGAGCTGTTTTTT
CDR3 protein: CASSLSTGELFF

V gene: TRBV4-3
D gene: -
clone size: -
J gene: TRBJ2-5
CDR3 DNA: TGCGCCAGCAGCCAAGAGCGGGCTAGACAAGAGACCCAGTACTTC
CDR3 protein: CASSQERARQETQYF

V gene: TRBV7-9
D gene: -
clone size: few
J gene: TRBJ1-1
CDR3 DNA: TGTGCCAGCAGCGACCCCTCGGGGGGTGCGACTGAAGCTTTCTTT
CDR3 protein: CASSDPSGGATEAFF

V gene: TRBV4-1
D gene: -
clone size: once
J gene: TRBJ2-7
CDR3 DNA: TGCGCCAGCAGCCAATCCGGGACAACCTACGAGCAGTACTTC
CDR3 protein: CASSQSGTTYEQYF

V gene: TRBV2
D gene: -
clone size: once
J gene: TRBJ1-5
CDR3 DNA: TGTGCCAGCAGGGGCGGGGGGCAAAGCAATCAGCCCCAGCATTTT
CDR3 protein: CASRGGGQSNQPQHF

V gene: TRBV4-3
D gene: -
clone size: -
J gene: TRBJ1-6
CDR3 DNA: TGCGCCAGCAGCCAAGAATCAGTAGGGGGAACGGGTTCACCCCTCCACTTT
CDR3 protein: CASSQESVGGTGSPLHF

V gene: TRBV7-9
D gene: TRBD2
clone size: -
J gene: TRBJ2-1
CDR3 DNA: TGTGCCAGCAGCCAGACTAGCGGTTTATACAATGAGCAGTTCTTC
CDR3 protein: CASSQTSGLYNEQFF